Following are 13 T cell receptor beta chains from one sample sequenced in a study of cytomegalovirus exposure and HLA in healthy donors. Vbeta (60) and Jbeta (13) primers were used in the PCR. Sequenced by immunoSEQ multiplex PCR; TCRdb stores in-frame clones only, minus some. The table shows about 130,000 clones, with approximately 80% occurring only once. Sequencing was performed on PBMCs. Source of these receptors: a man in his forties in good health and CMV-seronegative.

CDR3 bases: TGTGCCACCACAGAACAGGGCAACACCGGGGAGCTGTTTTTT. This translates into CATTEQGNTGELFF. This chain connects TRBV19 to TRBJ2-2; the D gene is possibly TRBD1 (6 bases). The CDR3 contains 14 residues. Germline V gene lookup returns CDR1 LNHDA and CDR2 SQIVND (reference sequence). The V end was cut by 10 bases, the J end by 2 bases, with 14 bases between.

The sample holds a few counts of this clone. The CDR3 DNA follows: TGCGCCAGCAGTCTCAGGTTCCAAGAGACCCAGTACTTC. Its translation: CASSLRFQETQYF. The chain couples TRBV4-1 to TRBJ2-5; D is unresolved. V lost 6 bases and J lost 1, with 9 bases in between. This CDR3 contains 13 residues. The V gene's germline CDR1 is MGHRA and CDR2 YSYEKL.

The rearrangement uses TRBV5-1 and TRBJ1-5; D perhaps matches TRBD1 (6 bases). The ends were cut back, 0 bases at V and 0 bases at J, with 10 bases in the middle. This CDR3 contains 16 residues. CDR1 and CDR2 (germline): SGHRS, YFSETQ. The CDR3 DNA sequence: TGCGCCAGCAGCTTGGGGGGGACAAATAGCAATCAGCCCCAGCATTTT. It encodes CASSLGGTNSNQPQHF.

V usage is TRBV18 and J usage is TRBJ1-2; a weak D match, TRBD1 (5 bases). V lost 0 bases, J lost 4 bases, and 9 bases lay in between. CDR1 and CDR2 from the germline V gene are KGHSH and LQKENI. There are 14 residues in the CDR3. CDR3 bases: TGTGCCAGCTCACCACCGGGGGGTTTCTATGGCTACACCTTC. Amino acids: CASSPPGGFYGYTF.

Notes on this clone: The identical CDR3 is also encoded by other nucleotide sequences in the sample. The V gene is TRBV9, the J gene TRBJ2-7, with 11 bases identical to TRBD1. V gave up 3 bases and J gave up 3 bases; unmatched junction bases: 2. CDR3 length: 14 residues. Germline lookup yields CDR1 SGDLS and CDR2 YYNGEE. CDR3 coding DNA: TGTGCCAGCAGCGCCGGGACAGGGGGCTACGAGCAGTACTTC. This encodes CASSAGTGGYEQYF. Full variable domain (remainder filled in from reference TRBV9 and TRBJ2-7): DSGVTQTPKHLITATGQRVTLRCSPRSGDLSVYWYQQSLDQGLQFLIQYYNGEERAKGNILERFSAQQFPDLHSELNLSSLELGDSALYFCASSAGTGGYEQYFGPGTRLTVT.

This clone was found once. The rearrangement links TRBV5-6 to TRBJ2-5; no firm D call. From germline, CDR1 is SGHDT and CDR2 YYEEEE. The CDR3 runs to 13 residues. Trimming took off 7 bases at V and 0 bases at J, with 10 bases between the two ends. CDR3 in amino acids: CASHKEYQETQYF. For the CDR3, the DNA is TGTGCCAGCCATAAGGAGTACCAAGAGACCCAGTACTTC.

CDR3 in amino acids: CASSYGPHAYNEQFF. The CDR3 nucleotides are TGTGCCAGCAGTTACGGGCCTCATGCCTACAATGAGCAGTTCTTC. The J gene is TRBJ2-1, the V gene TRBV6-5; D gene uncertain. The length of the CDR3 is 15 residues. Germline-derived CDR1 and CDR2 are MNHEY and SVGAGI. Trimming removed 2 bases from V and 2 bases from J, with 10 bases in between.

The rearrangement links TRBV7-6 to TRBJ2-7; the D is unclear. CDR1 is SGHVS and CDR2 is FNYEAQ in the germline V gene. The CDR3 totals 14 residues. With 1 base removed from V and 1 base from J, the gap between germline ends came to 8 bases. The CDR3 loop reads CASSLVPRSYEQYF. The CDR3 region has the DNA TGTGCCAGCAGCTTAGTTCCACGGTCCTACGAGCAGTACTTC.

The chain carries TRBV11-2 and TRBJ1-3; D might be TRBD1 (6 bases). The germline CDR1 and CDR2 sequences are SGHAT and FQNNGV. The CDR3 sequence is 16 residues long. Trimming shortened V by 0 bases and J by 4 bases, and 13 bases separated the two germline ends. CDR3 sequence reads: CASSLDSRGTGNTIYF. The CDR3 coding sequence is TGTGCCAGCAGCTTAGATTCGCGTGGGACAGGAAACACCATATATTTT.

V is TRBV7-2 and J is TRBJ1-2; D not resolved. Trimming shortened V by 1 base and J by 8 bases, and 14 bases separated the two germline ends. Germline V CDR1 and CDR2: SGHTA, FQGNSA. This CDR3 spans 14 amino acids. Here the CDR3 DNA reads TGTGCCAGCAGCTTAGAGGGCCTCTCGGGGGGCTACACCTTC. It encodes CASSLEGLSGGYTF.

V usage is TRBV6-5 and J usage is TRBJ1-2; 8 nucleotides line up with TRBD1. The J segment lost 4 bases and the V segment lost 7 bases, leaving 8 bases of the junction unmatched. The CDR3 is 14 amino acids. Germline V gene sequence: CDR1 MNHEY, CDR2 SVGAGI. CDR3 sequence reads: CASKTGGSGYGYTF. The CDR3 coding sequence is TGTGCCAGCAAAACAGGGGGGTCTGGCTATGGCTACACCTTC.

The chain employs TRBV6-1 and TRBJ1-2; D call uncertain. Deletions cut 5 bases from V and 3 bases from J, with 7 bases between. The CDR3 sequence is 12 residues long. Germline V gene sequence: CDR1 MNHNS, CDR2 SASEGT. The CDR3 region is CASSQRDYGYTF. CDR3 DNA sequence: TGTGCCAGCAGTCAAAGAGACTATGGCTACACCTTC.

This clone turned up a few times. The rearrangement links TRBV7-2 to TRBJ1-1; 9 bases map to TRBD1. Germline V gene lookup returns CDR1 SGHTA and CDR2 FQGNSA. This CDR3 is 14 amino acids long. The ends lost 3 bases at V and 4 bases at J; junction bases unmatched: 3. Here the CDR3 DNA reads TGTGCCAGCAGCTTGAAGGGACAGGGCACTGAAGCTTTCTTT. It encodes CASSLKGQGTEAFF.